Shown below are 24 T cell receptor beta chains from a single sample sequenced in a study of blood T cells in healthy people across ages. With a J-beta primer mix and a sample-barcoded 5' primer, a second PCR ran about 6 to 11 cycles. TCRdb itself ran the 5' RACE reads through MiXCR, one entry per CDR3 protein. The repertoire holds under 1,000,000 distinct CDR3 sequences, with around half as singletons. What was sequenced was blood. These receptors originate from an older man in good health.

V gene TRBV4-1 combines with J gene TRBJ2-1; 8 bases agree with TRBD2. The J call may be incorrect, as the DNA end agrees better with TRBJ2-7. CDR1 is MGHRA, CDR2 YSYEKL, per germline. CDR3 size: 17 residues. CDR3 region: CASSREPGLGSYNEQYF. The CDR3 DNA reads TGCGCCAGCAGCCGGGAGCCGGGACTAGGCTCCTACAATGAGCAGTACTTC.

The sample holds many counts of this clonotype. V and J are TRBV27 and TRBJ2-5; D perhaps matches TRBD2 (6 bases). The CDR3 is 12 residues long. Germline lookup yields CDR1 MNHEY and CDR2 SMNVEV (reference sequence). V lost 5 bases and J lost 11, with 15 bases in between. The CDR3 region has the DNA TGTGCCAGCAGTCCTCGCTCGGGACTGCAGTACTTC. As protein: CASSPRSGLQYF.

This clonotype was detected many times. V usage is TRBV20-1 and J usage is TRBJ2-3; D is perhaps TRBD2 (6 bases). The V gene lost 6 bases and the J gene lost 6 bases, with 22 bases spanning the gap. Germline values: CDR1 DFQATT, CDR2 SNEGSKA (reference sequence). The CDR3 extends over 15 amino acids. The CDR3 sequence: CSASMSGSKGDTQYF. The CDR3 DNA is TGCAGTGCCTCGATGAGCGGGTCCAAGGGGGATACGCAGTATTTT.

This clonotype was picked up a small number of times. The germline gene is not matched at one end of the junction; a read error may be the cause. The CDR3 loop is CAISVREGPEETLYF. Here the CDR3 DNA reads TGTGCCATCAGTGTGCGGGAGGGCCCTGAAGAGACCCTGTACTTC. This chain links TRBV10-3 with TRBJ2-5; 9 nucleotides match TRBD2. Germline values: CDR1 ENHRY, CDR2 SYGVKD. The CDR3 is 15 amino acids.

V usage is TRBV29-1 and J usage is TRBJ1-1, with 11 nucleotides matching TRBD1. The CDR3 extends over 15 amino acids. The trim removed 3 bases at V and 2 bases at J, leaving 5 bases unmatched. Per germline, CDR1 SQVTM and CDR2 ANQGSEA. CDR3 amino acids: CSVDLGQGANTEAFF. The CDR3 DNA is TGCAGCGTTGATCTTGGACAGGGGGCAAACACTGAAGCTTTCTTT.

The V and J genes are TRBV7-9 and TRBJ2-5; D is undetermined. The CDR3 covers 12 residues. Germline CDR1 is SEHNR and CDR2 is FQNEAQ (reference sequence). Trimming pared 2 bases from V and 5 bases from J, leaving 6 bases between. The CDR3 here is CASSLYPETQYF. The CDR3 nucleotides are TGTGCCAGCAGCTTATACCCGGAGACCCAGTACTTC.

This clonotype is a singleton in its sample. This sequence may be a read error, since a much larger clone differs from it by one base. The rearrangement joins TRBV7-2 to TRBJ2-3; 7 nucleotides line up with TRBD1. In germline, CDR1 is SGHTA, CDR2 FQGNSA. This CDR3 is 16 amino acids long. The CDR3 nucleotides are TGTGCCAGCAGTTTTACAGGGGCCCAGGGCACAGATGCGCAGTATTTT. Protein sequence: CASSFTGAQGTDAQYF.

The rearrangement links TRBV29-1 to TRBJ2-7; no clear D. Per germline, CDR1 SQVTM and CDR2 ANQGSEA. The length of the CDR3 is 11 residues. V was shortened by 6 bases and J by 4 bases, with 10 bases between the two germline ends. The CDR3 bases are TGCAGCGTCACCACAAGTTACGAGCAGTACTTC. Amino acids: CSVTTSYEQYF.

The rearrangement joins TRBV6-6 to TRBJ1-2, with D possibly matching TRBD1 (6 bases). CDR1 and CDR2 (germline): MNHNY, SVGAGI (reference sequence). This CDR3 comprises 12 residues. The germline V and J ends were trimmed by 5 bases and 6 bases, with 10 bases remaining between them. CDR3 nucleotides: TGTGCCAGCAGTCCAGGGGCGCATGGCTACACCTTC. Encoded protein: CASSPGAHGYTF.

This chain joins TRBV7-3 and TRBJ2-2, with D possibly matching TRBD1 (6 bases). V dropped 6 bases and J dropped 1 base, with 12 bases sitting between them. The CDR3 consists of 15 residues. Germline V gene lookup returns CDR1 SGHTA and CDR2 FQGTGA. The CDR3 is CASRPPGQNTGELFF. CDR3 DNA: TGTGCCAGCAGACCACCGGGACAGAACACCGGGGAGCTGTTTTTT.

The V and J genes are TRBV12-3 or TRBV12-4 and TRBJ2-1; 7 nucleotides agree with TRBD1. V was clipped by 6 bases and J by 8 bases; unmatched bases: 7. This CDR3 region has 13 residues. The CDR3 is CASRTTGLHEQFF. The CDR3 nucleotides are TGTGCCAGCAGAACGACAGGGTTGCATGAGCAGTTCTTC.

V usage is TRBV7-2 and J usage is TRBJ2-1, with 12 bases that match TRBD2. CDR1 is SGHTA, CDR2 FQGNSA, per germline. The CDR3 totals 16 residues. V shed 2 bases, J shed 7 bases, and the junction held 6 bases outside the gene matches. Written as DNA, the CDR3 is TGTGCCAGCAGCTTAATGATCACTAGCGGGAGGAATGAGCAGTTCTTC. Its translation: CASSLMITSGRNEQFF.

The chain couples TRBV6-4 to TRBJ2-1, with a tentative D call TRBD2 (7 bases). The CDR3 consists of 15 residues. Looked up from germline, CDR1 is MRHNA and CDR2 is SNTAGT. V was clipped by 3 bases and J by 4 bases, with 13 bases between them. The CDR3 bases are TGTGCCAGCAGTGAGTCGGGGGGCGATTACAATGAGCAGTTCTTC. It is translated as CASSESGGDYNEQFF.

The rearrangement uses TRBV27 and TRBJ2-7, with D hard to call. The CDR3 sequence is 14 residues long. CDR1 and CDR2 from the germline V gene are MNHEY and SMNVEV (reference sequence). V was clipped by 7 bases and J by 2 bases, with 15 bases between them. CDR3 loop: CASTQQIFPYEQYF. The CDR3 DNA reads as TGTGCCAGCACCCAACAGATTTTTCCCTACGAGCAGTACTTC.

This rearrangement joins TRBV15 to TRBJ2-1, with 8 bases fitting TRBD1. V was pared by 0 bases and J by 8 bases, with 3 bases of the junction left unmatched. The CDR3 is made up of 14 amino acids. Germline CDR1 and CDR2: LNHNV and YYDKDF (reference sequence). CDR3 DNA sequence: TGTGCCACCAGCAGAGATCAGGGGGCTTATGAGCAGTTCTTC. It encodes CATSRDQGAYEQFF. The full variable domain, with the rest looked up from reference TRBV15 and TRBJ2-1, is DAMVIQNPRYQVTQFGKPVTLSCSQTLNHNVMYWYQQKSSQAPKLLFHYYDKDFNNEADTPDNFQSRRPNTSFCFLDIRSPGLGDTAMYLCATSRDQGAYEQFFGPGTRLTVL.

The chain has TRBV5-6 and TRBJ2-1; 10 bases are a match to TRBD2. This CDR3 region has 16 residues. Looked up from germline, CDR1 is SGHDT and CDR2 is YYEEEE. Trimming cost V 1 base and J 6 bases; bases outside gene matches: 7. The CDR3 DNA follows: TGTGCCAGCAGCTTGATTAGCGGGAGGTCTCGCAATGAGCAGTTCTTC. The encoded protein is CASSLISGRSRNEQFF.

This clonotype was picked up a small number of times. This chain connects TRBV20-1 to TRBJ2-5; no definite D call. This CDR3 contains 12 residues. Trimming removed 3 bases at V and 4 bases at J, with 9 bases between. Germline-derived CDR1 and CDR2 are DFQATT and SNEGSKA (reference sequence). The CDR3 DNA reads as TGCAGTGCTAGGACTGTCACAGAGACCCAGTACTTC. Its translation: CSARTVTETQYF.

Turning to this clonotype: A much larger clone lies one base from this, so it may be a read error. V usage is TRBV6-5 and J usage is TRBJ2-5; D is unresolved. Trimming stripped 7 bases from V and 2 bases from J, with 17 bases between. The germline V gene encodes CDR1 MNHEY and CDR2 SVGAGI. The CDR3 is 15 residues long. Here the CDR3 reads CASTMCSPAQETQYF. The DNA for the CDR3 is TGTGCCAGCACCATGTGCTCGCCGGCGCAAGAGACCCAGTACTTC.

This chain joins TRBV7-9 and TRBJ2-1, with D perhaps TRBD2 (6 bases). V lost 3 bases and J lost 13, with 22 bases in between. Germline V gene sequence: CDR1 SEHNR, CDR2 FQNEAQ (reference sequence). This CDR3 comprises 15 residues. The CDR3 protein is CASSFGQPGRETQFF. CDR3 nucleotides: TGTGCCAGCAGCTTTGGCCAGCCCGGTCGGGAGACCCAGTTCTTC.

This chain uses TRBV7-2 with TRBJ2-1; tentatively, D is TRBD2 (5 bases). V lost 4 bases to trimming and J lost 0 bases, with 16 bases between them. The germline CDR1 and CDR2 sequences are SGHTA and FQGNSA. There are 17 residues in the CDR3. CDR3 loop: CASSSRRGQSSYNEQFF. As DNA, the CDR3 is TGTGCCAGCAGCTCACGCCGGGGTCAGAGCTCCTACAATGAGCAGTTCTTC.

This chain uses TRBV6-1 with TRBJ2-7; 7 nucleotides align to TRBD1. Unmatched junction bases numbered 4, after V lost 0 bases and J lost 2 bases. This CDR3 comprises 15 residues. Germline CDR1 is MNHNS and CDR2 is SASEGT. CDR3 in DNA: TGTGCCAGCAGTGAAGCGATCGGGACAGCCTACGAGCAGTACTTC. Protein product: CASSEAIGTAYEQYF.

The chain couples TRBV4-2 to TRBJ2-1; maybe TRBD2 (6 bases). Trimming removed 2 bases from V and 3 bases from J, with 17 bases in between. CDR1 and CDR2 (germline): LGHNA, YNFKEQ. The CDR3 has 17 residues. In nucleotides, the CDR3 is TGTGCCAGCAGCCAATTACTTGGGGGGACTGTCTACAATGAGCAGTTCTTC. This codes for CASSQLLGGTVYNEQFF.

In its sample, this clonotype was seen many times. A read error is possible here, since a much larger clone lies one base away. J is TRBJ2-7 and V is TRBV5-1; 8 nucleotides match TRBD2. There are 14 residues in the CDR3. Germline trimming cut 4 bases from V and 7 bases from J; bases unmatched to any gene: 10. The germline gives CDR1 SGHRS, CDR2 YFSETQ. This CDR3 reads CASSVSGGLEEQYF. As DNA, the CDR3 is TGCGCCAGCAGCGTAAGCGGGGGACTAGAAGAGCAGTACTTC.

This clonotype was detected ten times or more. V usage is TRBV6-5 and J usage is TRBJ1-1; D is unresolved. The CDR3 is made up of 14 amino acids. V shed 2 bases and J shed 2 bases, with 9 bases lying between them. Germline CDR1 MNHEY, CDR2 SVGAGI. DNA for the CDR3: TGTGCCAGCAGTTACGGGCTTGGAAACACTGAAGCTTTCTTT. Translated, it gives CASSYGLGNTEAFF.